Sequencing of this T cell receptor (beta chain) was carried out in a study of blood T cell repertoires in COVID-19. Study-level background: Sources were T cells, B-cell-depleted T cells, or PBMCs; the material itself was cDNA or gDNA.

Profiled with immunoSEQ multiplex PCR; TCRdb holds only in-frame clones, not every one. The repertoire holds about 330,000 clones, with more than 90% as singletons. Clinical history as reported by participants underpinned cohort assignment. Recovery meant two consecutive negative NP/OP PCR tests, professional clearance, or resolved symptoms. V lost 4 bases to trimming and J lost 4 bases, with 8 bases between them. Germline lookup yields CDR1 LGHDT and CDR2 YNNKEL (reference sequence). This CDR3 spans 14 amino acids. The sequence was obtained from a woman aged 30 to 39 who had recovered from COVID-19. V is TRBV3-1 (or the pseudogene TRBV3-2) and J is TRBJ2-6; D possibly corresponds to TRBD2 (5 bases). Sequencing was carried out using PBMCs or T cells enriched from blood (not recorded which). The CDR3 spells CASSPRRGANVLTF. The CDR3, as DNA: TGTGCCAGCAGCCCACGGAGGGGGGCCAACGTCCTGACTTTC.